The 29 T cell receptor beta chains below were found in one sample sequenced in a study of T cells in Graves' hyperthyroidism and ophthalmopathy. RNA transcripts served as the template for amplifying TCR beta CDR3 regions. A set of HTBI primers served as the primers for a first-round RT-PCR of the TCR CDR3. Via MiXCR, TCRdb re-called the multiplex PCR reads, giving one row per CDR3 protein. The sample lists hundreds of thousands of distinct CDR3 sequences; 35% to 45% were seen once. The sequenced sample was blood. Source of these receptors: a man aged 18 to 29 with Graves' hyperthyroidism.

In this sample, this clonotype turned up many times. The chain links TRBV7-2 to TRBJ2-2; D is ambiguous. Germline V gene lookup returns CDR1 SGHTA and CDR2 FQGNSA. The CDR3 is 12 amino acids. Trimming took off 1 base at V and 7 bases at J, with 4 bases between the two ends. CDR3 sequence reads: CASSLVGGELFF. Here the CDR3 DNA reads TGTGCCAGCAGCTTAGTAGGCGGGGAGCTGTTTTTT.

The V gene is TRBV4-3, the J gene TRBJ1-6; no reliable D call. The V end lost 4 bases, the J end lost 5 bases, and 12 bases lay between the germline ends. Per germline, CDR1 LGHNA and CDR2 YSLEER. The length of the CDR3 is 15 residues. CDR3 sequence reads: CASSPQVLDNSPLHF. CDR3 nucleotides: TGCGCCAGCAGCCCCCAGGTGCTGGATAATTCACCCCTCCACTTT.

This chain connects TRBV2 to TRBJ1-2, with D possibly being TRBD1 (6 bases). The germline V gene encodes CDR1 SNHLY and CDR2 FYNNEI. Trimming took 11 bases from V and 4 from J, leaving 17 bases between them. The CDR3 has 13 residues. DNA of the CDR3: TGTGCCGGTGGACAGATAACAGTCTATGGCTACACCTTC. The encoded protein is CAGGQITVYGYTF.

This chain uses TRBV6-5 with TRBJ2-2; D gene uncertain. V lost 6 bases, J lost 9 bases, and 23 bases lay in between. Germline values: CDR1 MNHEY, CDR2 SVGAGI. CDR3 length: 16 amino acids. DNA for the CDR3: TGTGCCAGCAGCGCTCCTAGAGGCGAGAGAATCAGGGAGCTGTTTTTT. This encodes CASSAPRGERIRELFF.

This clonotype came up a few times. The rearrangement uses TRBV29-1 and TRBJ2-5; the match to TRBD2 covers 7 bases. Trimming at V came to 6 bases and at J to 5 bases, leaving 15 bases not matched to a gene. This CDR3 has 15 residues. The germline CDR1 and CDR2 sequences are SQVTM and ANQGSEA. The DNA for the CDR3 is TGCAGCGTCCGGGGGACGGGGGGTCGTGGGGAGACCCAGTACTTC. As protein: CSVRGTGGRGETQYF. The full variable domain, in which reference TRBV29-1 and TRBJ2-5 provide the parts outside the CDR3, is SAVISQKPSRDICQRGTSLTIQCQVDSQVTMMFWYRQQPGQSLTLIATANQGSEATYESGFVIDKFPISRPNLTFSTLTVSNMSPEDSSIYLCSVRGTGGRGETQYFGPGTRLLVL.

The chain joins TRBV5-1 to TRBJ2-7, with 9 bases fitting TRBD1. Germline V CDR1 and CDR2: SGHRS, YFSETQ. There are 15 residues in the CDR3. V lost 3 bases to trimming and J lost 6 bases; unmatched junction nucleotides: 10. CDR3 amino acids: CASSWGQGSDAEQYF. Here the CDR3 DNA reads TGCGCCAGCAGCTGGGGACAGGGTTCGGACGCCGAGCAGTACTTC.

The chain carries TRBV25-1 and TRBJ1-1; D gene unclear. The CDR3 consists of 15 residues. V was cut by 3 bases and J by 0 bases, with 11 bases left in between. Germline-derived CDR1 and CDR2 are MGHDK and SYGVNS. The CDR3 DNA reads TGTGCCAGCAGTGAGGGAAAGGGCCTGAACACTGAAGCTTTCTTT. This encodes CASSEGKGLNTEAFF.

The table lists this clonotype with many counts. The gene calls are TRBV7-9 and TRBJ2-7, with 8 positions matching TRBD2. Germline V gene lookup returns CDR1 SEHNR and CDR2 FQNEAQ (reference sequence). The CDR3 has 12 residues. J gave up 6 bases and V 5 bases, and 3 bases lay outside the gene matches. CDR3 protein: CASSPRGGEQYF. The CDR3 region has the DNA TGTGCCAGCAGCCCCCGGGGGGGCGAGCAGTACTTC.

Many counts were recorded for this clonotype. The rearrangement joins TRBV7-9 to TRBJ1-1; D is unclear. CDR1 SEHNR and CDR2 FQNEAQ come from the germline V gene (reference sequence). The CDR3 extends over 15 amino acids. Trimming cost V 5 bases and J 4 bases, with 17 bases left between them. CDR3 DNA: TGTGCCAGCAGCCCCGTCTCTCACATGAGCACTGAAGCTTTCTTT. It is translated as CASSPVSHMSTEAFF.

This clonotype was found a few times. The chain has TRBV3-1 and TRBJ1-1; D call uncertain. Trimming shortened V by 1 base and J by 5 bases, and 8 bases separated the two germline ends. Per germline, CDR1 LGHDT and CDR2 YNNKEL (reference sequence). The CDR3 contains 13 residues. CDR3 amino acids: CASSQVERTEAFF. The CDR3, as DNA: TGTGCCAGCAGCCAAGTCGAGAGGACTGAAGCTTTCTTT.

The chain combines TRBV9 with TRBJ2-7; D is perhaps TRBD1 (6 bases). This CDR3 is built from 15 residues. Germline CDR1 and CDR2: SGDLS and YYNGEE. V shed 4 bases and J shed 6 bases, with 20 bases lying between them. CDR3 nucleotides: TGTGCCAGCAGCCGGTTCCCAGGGGAGTGGAGCGAGCAGTACTTC. This encodes CASSRFPGEWSEQYF.

Comments on this clonotype: Being one base from a much bigger clone, this may be a read error. The chain employs TRBV29-1 and TRBJ2-2; perhaps TRBD2 as D (6 bases). Germline loops: CDR1 SQVTM, CDR2 ANQGSEA. CDR3 length equals 12 residues. The CDR3 reads CSVSTRGGKLFF. CDR3 nucleotides: TGCAGCGTTAGTACTCGGGGCGGGAAGCTGTTTTTT.

Remarks on this clonotype: A much larger clone lies one base from this, so it may be a read error. This chain links TRBV7-9 with TRBJ2-2; D gene unclear. V was pared by 7 bases and J by 7 bases, with 10 bases between. Germline V gene data show CDR1 as SEHNR and CDR2 as FQNEAQ (reference sequence). The CDR3 has 12 residues. CDR3 bases: TGTGCCAGCACCCGGACCGACGGGGAGCTGTTTTTT. Its translation: CASTRTDGELFF.

J is TRBJ1-2 and V is TRBV2; D not certain. The CDR3 runs to 11 residues. Germline V gene sequence: CDR1 SNHLY, CDR2 FYNNEI. The CDR3 is CATGSHYGYTF. For the CDR3, the DNA is TGTGCTACCGGGAGCCACTATGGCTACACCTTC.

V usage is TRBV11-3 and J usage is TRBJ1-1; TRBD1 matches at 8 bases. V was clipped by 5 bases and J by 4 bases; unmatched bases: 9. The CDR3 covers 15 residues. Germline CDR1 is SGHNT and CDR2 is YENEEA. The CDR3 here is CASSPAGGLGTEAFF. CDR3 coding DNA: TGTGCCAGCAGCCCCGCAGGGGGCTTGGGCACTGAAGCTTTCTTT.

At least ten counts were recorded for this clonotype. This chain uses TRBV14 with TRBJ1-2, with TRBD1 identical over 7 bases. After removal of 0 bases from V and 4 bases from J, the junction contained 5 bases not matched to a gene. CDR1 is SGHDN, CDR2 FVKESK, per germline. This CDR3 spans 15 amino acids. CDR3 amino acids: CASSQEFGTVYGYTF. CDR3 bases: TGTGCCAGCAGCCAAGAATTCGGGACAGTCTATGGCTACACCTTC.

This clonotype was observed many times. The rearrangement joins TRBV5-1 to TRBJ1-6; tentatively, D is TRBD1 (6 bases). Germline-derived CDR1 and CDR2 are SGHRS and YFSETQ. The CDR3 totals 14 residues. The ends were cut back, 5 bases at V and 12 bases at J, with 18 bases in the middle. CDR3 nucleotide sequence: TGCGCCAGCAGGAAGGACAGCCGTACGGAACCCCTCCACTTT. Its translation: CASRKDSRTEPLHF.

The chain is built from TRBV7-8 and TRBJ2-7, with 9 positions matching TRBD1. Germline loops: CDR1 SGHVS, CDR2 FQNEAQ. The CDR3 runs to 15 residues. The trim removed 5 bases at V and 2 bases at J, leaving 7 bases unmatched. Written as DNA, the CDR3 is TGTGCCAGCAGCGGAACGGGACAGGGAACCTACGAGCAGTACTTC. It encodes CASSGTGQGTYEQYF.

This clonotype was counted ten times or more. This chain uses TRBV20-1 with TRBJ2-7, with D hard to call. The CDR3 has 10 amino acids. CDR1 is DFQATT and CDR2 is SNEGSKA in the germline V gene (reference sequence). The germline V and J ends were trimmed by 7 bases and 3 bases, with 7 bases remaining between them. CDR3 amino acids: CSVPHYEQYF. Here the CDR3 DNA reads TGCAGTGTTCCTCACTACGAGCAGTACTTC.

V usage is TRBV7-3 and J usage is TRBJ2-5; D possibly corresponds to TRBD2 (7 bases). Trimming removed 5 bases at V and 5 bases at J, with 24 bases between. CDR1 is SGHTA, CDR2 FQGTGA, per germline. There are 17 residues in the CDR3. CDR3 DNA sequence: TGTGCCAGCAGCCTAGTTATAGGGGAGGGGGTGGGGGAGACCCAGTACTTC. It specifies CASSLVIGEGVGETQYF.

On this clonotype: At one end, the junction sequence differs from germline, possibly due to a read error. The rearrangement joins TRBV15 to TRBJ1-1, with D perhaps matching TRBD1 (5 bases). Germline lookup yields CDR1 LNHNV and CDR2 YYDKDF (reference sequence). CDR3 size: 13 residues. Here the CDR3 reads CATSGARNAEAFF. The CDR3, as DNA: TGTGCCACCAGCGGGGCCCGGAACGCTGAAGCTTTCTTT.

The sample holds many counts of this clonotype. The V gene is TRBV25-1, the J gene TRBJ1-2, with D perhaps TRBD1 (5 bases). CDR1 is MGHDK and CDR2 is SYGVNS in the germline V gene. CDR3 length equals 13 residues. The V end was cut by 4 bases, the J end by 6 bases, with 12 bases between. The CDR3 spells CASSGRGVNGYTF. In DNA, the CDR3 is TGTGCCAGCAGTGGCCGGGGGGTTAATGGCTACACCTTC.

With regard to this clonotype: Germline and junction disagree at one end, which may indicate a read error. This chain joins TRBV10-3 and TRBJ2-7; possibly TRBD1 for D (6 bases). From germline, CDR1 is ENHRY and CDR2 SYGVKD. The CDR3 is made up of 13 amino acids. The CDR3 nucleotides are TGTGCCAGCAGTGATCGTAGGGGGAACGAGCAGTACTTC. Translated, it gives CASSDRRGNEQYF.

V gene TRBV7-9 combines with J gene TRBJ1-1; 11 bases map to TRBD1. This CDR3 spans 16 amino acids. The germline V gene encodes CDR1 SEHNR and CDR2 FQNEAQ (reference sequence). V gave up 4 bases and J gave up 1 base; unmatched junction bases: 5. For the CDR3, the DNA is TGTGCCAGCAGCTCGGACAGGGGGCCCGGGAACACTGAAGCTTTCTTT. Translated: CASSSDRGPGNTEAFF.

This rearrangement joins TRBV6-5 to TRBJ2-7, with TRBD2 as a possible D gene (6 bases). The V gene's germline CDR1 is MNHEY and CDR2 SVGAGI. This CDR3 is 17 amino acids long. Trimming shortened V by 2 bases and J by 3 bases, and 20 bases separated the two germline ends. In nucleotides, the CDR3 is TGTGCCAGCAGTTACCCCACGTTGGGACTGCGAAGCTACGAGCAGTACTTC. Its protein is CASSYPTLGLRSYEQYF.

This clonotype was detected ten times or more. The chain combines TRBV2 with TRBJ1-6; no clear D gene. Germline V gives CDR1 SNHLY, CDR2 FYNNEI. Trimming removed 8 bases at V and 0 bases at J, with 8 bases between. The CDR3 is made up of 14 amino acids. The CDR3 coding sequence is TGTGCCAGCGGACGTAGCTCCTATAATTCACCCCTCCACTTT. It specifies CASGRSSYNSPLHF.

This chain links TRBV25-1 with TRBJ1-1; TRBD1 matches 7 bases. V lost 3 bases, J lost 1 base, and 11 bases stayed unmatched. The CDR3 consists of 17 residues. CDR1 is MGHDK and CDR2 is SYGVNS in the germline V gene. CDR3 sequence: CASSDLRGASRNTEAFF. Here the CDR3 DNA reads TGTGCCAGCAGTGACCTCAGGGGGGCCTCACGGAACACTGAAGCTTTCTTT.

This clonotype was recorded at least ten times. The V gene is TRBV10-2, the J gene TRBJ2-2; perhaps D is TRBD1 or TRBD2 (5 bases each). From germline, CDR1 is WSHSY and CDR2 SAAADI. Trimming took 6 bases from V and 0 from J, leaving 11 bases between them. CDR3 length equals 15 residues. The CDR3 DNA reads TGCGCCAGCAGCTTGACGGGGCCGAACACCGGGGAGCTGTTTTTT. It yields the protein CASSLTGPNTGELFF.

The chain is built from TRBV7-9 and TRBJ1-1; D is perhaps TRBD1 (5 bases). The CDR3 extends over 13 amino acids. Germline V gene data show CDR1 as SEHNR and CDR2 as FQNEAQ (reference sequence). V was shortened by 8 bases and J by 5 bases, with 15 bases between the two germline ends. The CDR3 sequence is CASWGTGRTEAFF. DNA of the CDR3: TGTGCCAGCTGGGGGACGGGGAGGACTGAAGCTTTCTTT.